These 30 T cell receptor beta chains share one sample of origin, sequenced in a study of blood T cell repertoires in COVID-19. Repertoires were generated with immunoSEQ multiplex PCR, while TCRdb's copy carries only in-frame clones and drops some. The sample comprises approximately 70,000 clones, over 65% of which are singletons, and about a third rests with the top ten. The material sequenced was peripheral blood. The receptors were sampled from a woman in her 70s with acute or convalescent COVID-19.

This clone was observed a few times. The rearrangement links TRBV5-4 to TRBJ2-1, with 12 bases matching TRBD2. The CDR3 sequence is 20 residues long. After removal of 4 bases from V and 7 bases from J, the junction contained 21 bases not matched to a gene. The germline V gene has CDR1 SGHNT and CDR2 YYREEE (reference sequence). The CDR3 region is CASSGGLGGSSGRARNEQFF. The DNA for the CDR3 is TGTGCCAGCAGCGGGGGTCTAGGGGGGTCTAGCGGGAGGGCCAGAAATGAGCAGTTCTTC.

The sample holds a few counts of this clone. The chain couples TRBV19 to TRBJ2-7, with TRBD1 as a possible D gene (6 bases). The CDR3 runs to 11 residues. Germline V lookup: CDR1 LNHDA, CDR2 SQIVND (reference sequence). Trimming took 8 bases from V and 5 from J, leaving 10 bases between them. The CDR3 is CASAGAHEQYF. For the CDR3, the DNA is TGTGCCAGTGCAGGGGCCCACGAGCAGTACTTC.

This chain uses TRBV13 with TRBJ2-2; the match to TRBD2 covers 11 bases. The CDR3 is 17 residues long. Germline V lookup: CDR1 PRHDT, CDR2 FYEKMQ (reference sequence). J lost 5 bases, V lost 7 bases, and 12 bases had no gene match. The DNA of the CDR3 is TGTGCCAGCACCACGGGACTCCTAGCGGGGGGAACCGGGGAGCTGTTTTTT. This sequence encodes CASTTGLLAGGTGELFF.

This clone was seen only a few times. V gene TRBV6-6 combines with J gene TRBJ2-3; tentative D call: TRBD1 (5 bases). Between the trimmed V and J ends, which lost 5 bases and 5 bases, there was a span of 11 bases. In germline, CDR1 is MNHNY, CDR2 SVGAGI (reference sequence). This CDR3 is 13 amino acids long. CDR3 sequence: CASSPSDRDTQYF. The DNA for the CDR3 is TGTGCCAGCAGTCCCTCTGACAGAGATACGCAGTATTTT.

The rearrangement links TRBV7-8 to TRBJ2-2, with TRBD2 identical over 9 bases. Germline CDR1 SGHVS, CDR2 FQNEAQ. This CDR3 has 14 amino acids. V shed 8 bases and J 4 bases; nucleotides not matched to a gene: 5. CDR3 amino acids: CASSLREGTGELFF. CDR3 DNA sequence: TGTGCCAGCTCTTTGCGGGAGGGCACCGGGGAGCTGTTTTTT. Together with reference TRBV7-8 and TRBJ2-2, the CDR3 gives the full variable domain: GAGVSQSPRYKVAKRGQDVALRCDPISGHVSLFWYQQALGQGPEFLTYFQNEAQLDKSGLPSDRFFAERPEGSVSTLKIQRTQQEDSAVYLCASSLREGTGELFFGEGSRLTVL.

This chain links TRBV19 with TRBJ2-1; TRBD2 might be the D (6 bases). The CDR3 extends over 12 amino acids. Germline-derived CDR1 and CDR2 are LNHDA and SQIVND (reference sequence). V shed 4 bases and J shed 6 bases, with 7 bases lying between them. CDR3 nucleotides: TGTGCCAGTAGTAGGAGGGGCAATGAGCAGTTCTTC. It is translated as CASSRRGNEQFF.

The chain is built from TRBV7-9 and TRBJ2-7; 7 bases agree with TRBD2. This CDR3 has 14 residues. Germline V gene sequence: CDR1 SEHNR, CDR2 FQNEAQ (reference sequence). With V trimmed by 0 bases and J by 3 bases, 2 bases remained unmatched. The CDR3 spells CASSLARGFYEQYF. In DNA, the CDR3 is TGTGCCAGCAGCTTAGCGCGGGGGTTCTACGAGCAGTACTTC.

In its sample, this clone was seen a few times. The chain couples TRBV6-6 to TRBJ1-1; 8 bases align to TRBD1. The CDR3 has 14 amino acids. V gave up 5 bases and J gave up 0 bases; unmatched junction bases: 2. CDR1 is MNHNY and CDR2 is SVGAGI in the germline V gene (reference sequence). The CDR3 here is CASSDRGMNTEAFF. In nucleotides, the CDR3 is TGTGCCAGCAGTGACAGGGGCATGAACACTGAAGCTTTCTTT.

The chain uses TRBV7-2 and TRBJ2-7; 14 bases agree with TRBD2. The CDR3 has 16 residues. CDR1 and CDR2 from the germline V gene are SGHTA and FQGNSA. Trimming at V came to 6 bases and at J to 3 bases, leaving 7 bases not matched to a gene. CDR3 protein: CASSGGTSGRIYEQYF. CDR3 in DNA: TGTGCCAGCAGTGGAGGGACTAGCGGGAGAATCTACGAGCAGTACTTC.

This clone has a handful of counts. The chain is built from TRBV25-1 and TRBJ2-7; D is undetermined. Between the trimmed V and J ends, which lost 4 bases and 6 bases, there was a span of 13 bases. Germline CDR1 reads MGHDK; CDR2 reads SYGVNS. This CDR3 contains 13 residues. CDR3 loop: CASSVLGRGEQYF. CDR3 bases: TGTGCCAGCAGTGTCCTTGGTAGAGGCGAGCAGTACTTC.

The chain couples TRBV7-2 to TRBJ2-5; 7 bases agree with TRBD2. With 0 bases clipped from V and 6 bases from J, the junction kept 10 bases outside the gene matches. The CDR3 spans 16 residues. CDR1 is SGHTA and CDR2 is FQGNSA in the germline V gene. The CDR3 protein is CASSLALGEGRKTQYF. Written as DNA, the CDR3 is TGTGCCAGCAGCTTAGCGCTAGGGGAGGGTAGAAAGACCCAGTACTTC.

V gene TRBV6-2 or TRBV6-3 combines with J gene TRBJ2-7, with 9 bases fitting TRBD2. Germline V gene data show CDR1 as MNHEY and CDR2 as SVGEGT. V shed 4 bases, J shed 4 bases, and the junction held 5 bases outside the gene matches. The CDR3 spans 14 residues. The CDR3 nucleotides are TGTGCCAGCAGTTCCGGGACTAGCCCATACGAGCAGTACTTC. Its translation: CASSSGTSPYEQYF.

This clone was detected a few times. This chain links TRBV9 with TRBJ2-1; perhaps TRBD2 as D (6 bases). Trimming took off 0 bases at V and 3 bases at J, with 13 bases between the two ends. The length of the CDR3 is 16 residues. CDR1 and CDR2 from the germline V gene are SGDLS and YYNGEE. CDR3 protein: CASSVGASENYNEQFF. Here the CDR3 DNA reads TGTGCCAGCAGCGTAGGAGCTAGCGAAAACTACAATGAGCAGTTCTTC.

The CDR3 is CASRPSYSKNTEAFF. The DNA for the CDR3 is TGTGCCAGCAGGCCCTCTTACAGTAAGAACACTGAAGCTTTCTTT. This chain uses TRBV6-5 with TRBJ1-1; D gene uncertain. The CDR3 length is 15 residues. The V end was cut by 6 bases, the J end by 1 base, with 15 bases between. The V gene's germline CDR1 is MNHEY and CDR2 SVGAGI.

The genes are TRBV7-2 and TRBJ2-1; TRBD1 is a possible D gene (6 bases). V was pared by 7 bases and J by 8 bases, with 21 bases between. The CDR3 has 15 amino acids. Germline lookup yields CDR1 SGHTA and CDR2 FQGNSA. The CDR3 nucleotides read TGTGCCAGCAACCCCCGAGGGGGTGGTGTCTATGAGCAGTTCTTC. Its protein is CASNPRGGGVYEQFF.

The chain links TRBV5-1 to TRBJ1-1; D might be TRBD1 (5 bases). Germline V gives CDR1 SGHRS, CDR2 YFSETQ. V lost 4 bases to trimming and J lost 4 bases, with 11 bases between them. This CDR3 comprises 13 residues. The CDR3 loop is CASSRGGITEAFF. CDR3 sequence (DNA): TGCGCCAGCAGCAGGGGTGGAATCACTGAAGCTTTCTTT.

The chain couples TRBV28 to TRBJ1-2; TRBD1 is a possible D gene (5 bases). This CDR3 has 13 residues. Germline loops: CDR1 MDHEN, CDR2 SYDVKM. Trimming stripped 7 bases from V and 5 bases from J, with 14 bases between. The CDR3, as DNA: TGTGCCAGCACCGGGACTCCCGTGTATGGCTACACCTTC. The encoded protein is CASTGTPVYGYTF.

V is TRBV7-7 and J is TRBJ2-2; 8 bases are a match to TRBD1. The CDR3 loop spans 15 amino acids. Germline V gives CDR1 SSHAT, CDR2 FNYEAQ (reference sequence). V lost 3 bases and J lost 4; bases outside the gene matches: 4. This CDR3 is CASSFGRGLTGELFF. The DNA of the CDR3 is TGTGCCAGCAGCTTCGGCAGGGGGCTCACCGGGGAGCTGTTTTTT.

This clone appeared many times. The chain uses TRBV12-3 or TRBV12-4 and TRBJ2-3; D gene ambiguous. V dropped 7 bases and J dropped 3 bases, with 8 bases sitting between them. The CDR3 is made up of 12 amino acids. The CDR3 DNA is TGTGCCAGCACCATCGGGACAGATACGCAGTATTTT. Its protein is CASTIGTDTQYF.

The chain uses TRBV7-9 and TRBJ1-4, with TRBD1 as a possible D gene (6 bases). The germline V and J ends were trimmed by 1 base and 8 bases, with 14 bases remaining between them. The germline CDR1 and CDR2 sequences are SEHNR and FQNEAQ (reference sequence). The CDR3 has 15 residues. In DNA form, the CDR3 reads TGTGCCAGCAGCTTAGATACAGGGCTTGGAGAAAAACTGTTTTTT. It translates to CASSLDTGLGEKLFF.

The genes are TRBV5-1 and TRBJ1-3, with D uncertain. V was cut by 1 base and J by 2 bases, with 4 bases left in between. Germline CDR1 SGHRS, CDR2 YFSETQ. The CDR3 spans 13 residues. The CDR3 loop is CASSLIAGNTIYF. CDR3 in DNA: TGCGCCAGCAGCTTGATCGCTGGAAACACCATATATTTT.

J is TRBJ1-5 and V is TRBV6-5; D gene unclear. The V end lost 7 bases, the J end lost 4 bases, and 11 bases lay between the germline ends. CDR1 and CDR2 (germline): MNHEY, SVGAGI. The CDR3 sequence is 13 residues long. CDR3 sequence (DNA): TGTGCCAGCAACTTTGACGGGAATCAGCCCCAGCATTTT. Translated: CASNFDGNQPQHF.

This clone occurred a few times. The V call is TRBV30, the J call TRBJ1-3, with 9 bases aligning to TRBD1. Trimming cost V 3 bases and J 5 bases; bases outside gene matches: 2. This CDR3 has 13 residues. The germline gives CDR1 GTSNPN, CDR2 SVGIG (reference sequence). The chain's CDR3 is CAWRGQGRNTIYF. DNA for the CDR3: TGTGCCTGGAGGGGACAGGGACGAAACACCATATATTTT.

The chain combines TRBV2 with TRBJ2-7; D is unclear. The germline V gene has CDR1 SNHLY and CDR2 FYNNEI. V shed 8 bases and J shed 3 bases, with 8 bases lying between them. The CDR3 runs 11 residues. The CDR3 nucleotides read TGTGCCAGCGTGACACTCTACGAGCAGTACTTC. Its protein is CASVTLYEQYF.

The chain couples TRBV30 to TRBJ1-6; weak D call: TRBD1 (5 bases). The CDR3 sequence is 13 residues long. The germline CDR1 and CDR2 sequences are GTSNPN and SVGIG (reference sequence). The ends were cut back, 0 bases at V and 12 bases at J, with 12 bases in the middle. CDR3 sequence (DNA): TGTGCCTGGAGTGTAGCTGGGGCTGAACCCCTCCACTTT. It encodes CAWSVAGAEPLHF.

The rearrangement uses TRBV20-1 and TRBJ1-2; D is unresolved. The germline V gene encodes CDR1 DFQATT and CDR2 SNEGSKA (reference sequence). Trimming left V 3 bases short and J 4 bases short, with 12 bases between. The length of the CDR3 is 13 residues. The CDR3, as DNA: TGCAGTGCTAGTGGCCAGATCATCTATGGCTACACCTTC. Its translation is CSASGQIIYGYTF.

The gene calls are TRBV19 and TRBJ1-4, with D maybe TRBD1 (6 bases). Germline-derived CDR1 and CDR2 are LNHDA and SQIVND (reference sequence). Trimming pared 8 bases from V and 8 bases from J, leaving 18 bases between. The CDR3 contains 14 residues. The CDR3 reads CASSAGTSDEKLFF. DNA of the CDR3: TGTGCCAGTTCTGCCGGGACATCGGACGAAAAACTGTTTTTT.

This clone was seen a handful of times. The chain is built from TRBV5-6 and TRBJ2-7; perhaps TRBD2 as D (6 bases). Trimming took off 7 bases at V and 2 bases at J, with 19 bases between the two ends. CDR3 length: 15 amino acids. Germline V gene lookup returns CDR1 SGHDT and CDR2 YYEEEE. CDR3 DNA: TGTGCCAGCGGACTGTGGGGACTTCCCCCCTACGAGCAGTACTTC. Translation: CASGLWGLPPYEQYF.

This clone was detected only once. The V and J genes are TRBV10-3 and TRBJ1-3, with TRBD1 matching 7 bases. Germline V gene lookup returns CDR1 ENHRY and CDR2 SYGVKD. The CDR3 has 15 amino acids. The junction had 7 bases not matched to a gene; V was cut back by 3 bases and J by 5 bases. CDR3 nucleotides: TGTGCCATCAGTGACCCAGACAGGGTTAGAAACACCATATATTTT. Amino acid sequence: CAISDPDRVRNTIYF.

The chain recombines TRBV25-1 with TRBJ1-2, with TRBD1 identical over 10 bases. The CDR3 covers 14 residues. The J segment lost 8 bases and the V segment lost 2 bases, leaving 5 bases of the junction unmatched. CDR1 MGHDK and CDR2 SYGVNS come from the germline V gene. The CDR3 loop is CASSELDRGTGYTF. CDR3 bases: TGTGCCAGCAGTGAACTGGACAGGGGGACCGGCTACACCTTC.